This T cell receptor beta chain came from a study of human T cells and chemical hapten exposure. TCRdb re-derived calls from the RACE reads in MiXCR, one entry per CDR3 protein. This sample has nearly 55,000 distinct CDR3 sequences, with about 10% found just once. The CDR3 totals 17 residues. Germline assignment: CDR1 SGHRS and CDR2 YFSETQ. Trimming removed 5 bases from V and 9 bases from J, with 27 bases in between. Noted time point: patch test 2, 6 weeks after DPC sensitization. The treatment here: therapeutic diphenylcyclopropenone sensitization with weekly scalp DPC. This chain links TRBV5-1 with TRBJ1-5, with D tentatively TRBD1 (6 bases). The starting material was whole blood, obtained in connection with sensitization to the hapten diphenylcyclopropenone (DPC). The origin of this receptor is a woman aged 45-65 years with alopecia areata. Some clones in this sample may be carry-over from other donors' samples. The CDR3 reads CASRKSSLTGRDGPQHF. The CDR3 DNA follows: TGCGCCAGCAGGAAATCCTCTTTAACAGGGCGGGACGGGCCCCAGCATTTT.